A single sample is the source of the 19 T cell receptor beta chains below, sequenced in a study of beta chain features in type 1 diabetes. The study's findings and limits: Shorter TCRB CDR3s, moderately but significantly so, marked every one of the four CD4+ subsets in Type 1 diabetes patients.

Every bit of the isolated RNA underwent reverse transcription, so sequencing read expressed TCRB transcripts. Only in-frame clones appear in the TCRdb table, and some are missing; sequencing was by immunoSEQ multiplex PCR. Among about 250,000 clones listed, 9.5% to 13% were seen once. What these receptors recognize is not known. Material for sequencing was naive CD4+ T cells from blood. The origin of the receptors is a man between 25 and 39 years old with type 1 diabetes.

The sample holds a few counts of this clone. The gene calls are TRBV7-9 and TRBJ1-1; 7 bases are shared with TRBD1. CDR3 length: 14 amino acids. The germline gives CDR1 SEHNR, CDR2 FQNEAQ (reference sequence). V gave up 1 base and J gave up 7 bases; unmatched junction bases: 6. The CDR3 spells CASSLDTGADEAFF. CDR3 in DNA: TGTGCCAGCAGCTTAGACACAGGGGCGGATGAAGCTTTCTTT.

The chain couples TRBV10-3 to TRBJ1-1; TRBD1 aligns across 9 bases. CDR1 ENHRY and CDR2 SYGVKD come from the germline V gene. V was clipped by 4 bases and J by 6 bases; unmatched bases: 0. The CDR3 contains 12 residues. The CDR3 reads CAISGQGAEAFF. The CDR3 DNA follows: TGTGCCATCAGTGGACAGGGGGCTGAAGCTTTCTTT.

The chain links TRBV7-2 to TRBJ2-7; D might be TRBD1 (5 bases). The CDR3 loop spans 12 amino acids. With 6 bases removed from V and 3 bases from J, the gap between germline ends came to 9 bases. The germline V gene has CDR1 SGHTA and CDR2 FQGNSA. Written as DNA, the CDR3 is TGTGCCAGCAGGGAAGACAGCTACGAGCAGTACTTC. Translated, it gives CASREDSYEQYF.

V and J are TRBV5-1 and TRBJ2-7, with 7 bases fitting TRBD1. With V trimmed by 4 bases and J by 2 bases, 3 bases remained unmatched. This CDR3 contains 13 residues. Per germline, CDR1 SGHRS and CDR2 YFSETQ. CDR3 sequence (DNA): TGCGCCAGCAGCGACACAGGGGCCTACGAGCAGTACTTC. Translation: CASSDTGAYEQYF. Full variable domain (outside the CDR3, taken from reference TRBV5-1 and TRBJ2-7): KAGVTQTPRYLIKTRGQQVTLSCSPISGHRSVSWYQQTPGQGLQFLFEYFSETQRNKGNFPGRFSGRQFSNSRSEMNVSTLELGDSALYLCASSDTGAYEQYFGPGTRLTVT.

There are a few counts of this clone. The chain employs TRBV5-1 and TRBJ2-5; 14 bases fit TRBD2. The CDR3 spans 16 residues. Germline V gene data show CDR1 as SGHRS and CDR2 as YFSETQ. The V segment lost 4 bases and the J segment 1 base; nucleotides outside the gene matches: 3. CDR3 loop: CASSPGLAGGQETQYF. The CDR3 nucleotides read TGCGCCAGCAGCCCTGGACTAGCGGGGGGCCAAGAGACCCAGTACTTC.

V and J are TRBV18 and TRBJ2-3; 7 nucleotides align to TRBD2. Germline trimming cut 5 bases from V and 2 bases from J; bases unmatched to any gene: 7. The CDR3 has 15 amino acids. Germline CDR1 KGHSH, CDR2 LQKENI. The CDR3 sequence is CASSKSGDPTDTQYF. In DNA, the CDR3 is TGTGCCAGCTCAAAAAGCGGGGACCCCACAGATACGCAGTATTTT.

The chain links TRBV9 to TRBJ2-5; 11 bases match TRBD2. Germline V gene lookup returns CDR1 SGDLS and CDR2 YYNGEE. V shed 4 bases, J shed 4 bases, and the junction held 9 bases outside the gene matches. CDR3 length: 16 residues. This CDR3 is CASSIQPTSGAETQYF. CDR3 nucleotide sequence: TGTGCCAGCAGCATACAACCGACTAGCGGGGCAGAGACCCAGTACTTC.

In its sample, this clone was seen a few times. The V call is TRBV5-4, the J call TRBJ1-2; D might be TRBD1 (5 bases). V lost 4 bases and J 11 bases, leaving 15 bases between the germline ends. This CDR3 region has 12 residues. Germline V gene lookup returns CDR1 SGHNT and CDR2 YYREEE (reference sequence). CDR3 sequence (DNA): TGTGCCAGCAGCCAAGTATTAGGGGATTACACCTTC. Translating gives CASSQVLGDYTF.

The chain carries TRBV5-4 and TRBJ2-3; the match to TRBD2 covers 10 bases. J lost 3 bases, V lost 4 bases, and 8 bases had no gene match. Germline loops: CDR1 SGHNT, CDR2 YYREEE (reference sequence). The CDR3 has 16 amino acids. CDR3 loop: CASSPRGSGGTDTQYF. In DNA form, the CDR3 reads TGTGCCAGCAGCCCTCGGGGTAGCGGGGGGACAGATACGCAGTATTTT.

The chain combines TRBV7-8 with TRBJ2-7; 9 bases match TRBD1. Germline CDR1 and CDR2: SGHVS and FQNEAQ. The V and J ends lost 5 bases and 4 bases, in that order; junction bases with no gene match: 9. The CDR3 loop spans 15 amino acids. The CDR3 region has the DNA TGTGCCAGCAGCGTACAGGGGGCAATCCCTTACGAGCAGTACTTC. Translation gives CASSVQGAIPYEQYF.

This clone was counted between two and nine times. The V and J genes are TRBV4-1 and TRBJ2-3; D might be TRBD1 (5 bases). V lost 1 base and J 6 bases, leaving 20 bases between the germline ends. Per the germline V gene, CDR1 is MGHRA and CDR2 is YSYEKL. This CDR3 region has 17 residues. The CDR3 nucleotides read TGCGCCAGCAGCCAAGGGTTTAAGGGGCGGCTTCTCGATACGCAGTATTTT. Translating it yields CASSQGFKGRLLDTQYF.

The chain recombines TRBV25-1 with TRBJ1-5; the match to TRBD1 covers 8 bases. There are 15 residues in the CDR3. Germline lookup yields CDR1 MGHDK and CDR2 SYGVNS. The V and J ends lost 1 base and 7 bases, in that order; junction bases with no gene match: 6. This chain's CDR3 is CASSESGTGGQPQHF. The CDR3 nucleotides read TGTGCCAGCAGTGAATCGGGAACAGGGGGGCAGCCCCAGCATTTT.

This clone was seen a few times. This chain joins TRBV9 and TRBJ2-6; perhaps TRBD1 as D (7 bases). V gave up 4 bases and J gave up 0 bases, with 11 bases separating them. The germline CDR1 and CDR2 sequences are SGDLS and YYNGEE. The CDR3 has 16 amino acids. The CDR3 loop is CASSPRGDSGANVLTF. The CDR3 DNA sequence: TGTGCCAGCAGCCCCAGGGGGGACTCTGGGGCCAACGTCCTGACTTTC.

This chain uses TRBV7-3 with TRBJ2-1; the D is unclear. Germline V gene lookup returns CDR1 SGHTA and CDR2 FQGTGA. V dropped 5 bases and J dropped 4 bases, with 9 bases sitting between them. The length of the CDR3 is 13 residues. CDR3 sequence (DNA): TGTGCCAGCAGCACCTCTAGTTACAATGAGCAGTTCTTC. This gives the protein CASSTSSYNEQFF.

This clone was picked up a small number of times. The chain uses TRBV5-1 and TRBJ2-7; D remains unclear. The CDR3 totals 13 residues. Germline values: CDR1 SGHRS, CDR2 YFSETQ. V lost 9 bases and J lost 7, with 20 bases in between. This chain's CDR3 is CATSPTASQEQYF. CDR3 coding DNA: TGCGCCACCTCCCCCACAGCTTCCCAGGAGCAGTACTTC.

This clone was counted between two and nine times. The rearrangement links TRBV6-6 to TRBJ2-7; 8 nucleotides match TRBD1. In germline, CDR1 is MNHNY, CDR2 SVGAGI (reference sequence). The CDR3 consists of 15 residues. J was trimmed by 2 bases and V by 3 bases; bases with no gene match: 6. The CDR3 DNA sequence: TGTGCCAGCAGTTATCAGGGGGCCAATACCTACGAGCAGTACTTC. This codes for CASSYQGANTYEQYF.

This clone was counted a few times. The V and J genes are TRBV2 and TRBJ1-2, with TRBD1 identical over 10 bases. CDR3 length equals 14 residues. The germline CDR1 and CDR2 sequences are SNHLY and FYNNEI. Trimming took 7 bases from V and 8 from J; bases not matched to a gene: 10. The CDR3 region is CASTLGTGAFGYTF. The DNA for the CDR3 is TGTGCCAGCACTCTTGGGACAGGGGCATTCGGCTACACCTTC.

The chain links TRBV7-9 to TRBJ2-7; TRBD2 agrees at 7 bases. The CDR3 loop spans 16 amino acids. The ends lost 5 bases at V and 3 bases at J; junction bases unmatched: 13. Germline lookup yields CDR1 SEHNR and CDR2 FQNEAQ (reference sequence). CDR3 region: CASSPSLRGGFYEQYF. DNA for the CDR3: TGTGCCAGCAGCCCCTCTTTGCGCGGGGGATTCTACGAGCAGTACTTC.

The CDR3 loop reads CASSADSFNYGYTF. For the CDR3, the DNA is TGTGCCAGCAGCGCCGACAGCTTTAACTATGGCTACACCTTC. This chain links TRBV9 with TRBJ1-2; D is perhaps TRBD1 (5 bases). Germline V lookup: CDR1 SGDLS, CDR2 YYNGEE. CDR3 length: 14 residues. Trimming left V 3 bases short and J 1 base short, with 10 bases between.